The 21 T cell receptor beta chains below were found in one sample sequenced in a study of CD8+CD57+ T cells in acquired aplastic anemia. According to the study, genomic DNA was the template for TCR beta VDJ and CDR3 profiling. TCRdb ran MiXCR on the reads and lists one entry per CDR3 protein. The data contain under 200,000 distinct CDR3 sequences, 40% to 55% of them singletons. Patients chosen for sequencing had CD8+CD57+ cells that had expanded, as shown by flow cytometry. Sequencing was performed on sorted CD4+, CD8+, or CD8+CD57+ T cells (not recorded which) from PBMCs. The receptors shown here come from a human donor with aplastic anemia.

As concerns this clonotype: One base away lies a much larger clone, so this may be a sequencing read error. The V and J genes are TRBV5-1 and TRBJ1-4, with a tentative D call TRBD1 (5 bases). Germline V gives CDR1 SGHRS, CDR2 YFSETQ. The ends were cut back, 3 bases at V and 8 bases at J, with 14 bases in the middle. The CDR3 covers 14 residues. CDR3 protein: CASSWDGLEEKLFF. The CDR3 coding sequence is TGCGCCAGCAGCTGGGACGGCCTTGAGGAAAAACTGTTTTTT.

A word on this clonotype: Since a much larger clone is just one base distant, this may be a read error. The J gene is TRBJ1-1, the V gene TRBV6-1; D possibly corresponds to TRBD1 (5 bases). There are 14 residues in the CDR3. Germline CDR1 MNHNS, CDR2 SASEGT. The CDR3 loop is CANSDYQGATEAFF. CDR3 coding DNA: TGTGCCAACAGTGACTATCAGGGCGCCACTGAAGCTTTCTTT.

The chain joins TRBV28 to TRBJ1-1, with D possibly matching TRBD1 (5 bases). The CDR3 sequence is 13 residues long. CDR1 and CDR2 from the germline V gene are MDHEN and SYDVKM. Trimming stripped 4 bases from V and 1 base from J, with 7 bases between. This chain's CDR3 is CASSWGRNTEAFF. Written as DNA, the CDR3 is TGTGCCAGCAGTTGGGGGAGGAACACTGAAGCTTTCTTT.

The CDR3 DNA reads TGTGCCACCAGCCGGGGTTCAAGCAATCAGCCCCAGCATTTT. It yields the protein CATSRGSSNQPQHF. This chain uses TRBV24-1 with TRBJ1-5; D unresolved. V was cut by 7 bases and J by 1 base, with 10 bases left in between. This CDR3 is 14 amino acids long. Germline CDR1 and CDR2: KGHDR and SFDVKD.

This clonotype came up many times. The J gene is TRBJ1-2, the V gene TRBV7-2; TRBD1 agrees at 10 bases. The V segment lost 5 bases and the J segment 6 bases; nucleotides outside the gene matches: 9. The CDR3 spans 15 residues. Per germline, CDR1 SGHTA and CDR2 FQGNSA. The CDR3 loop reads CASSVDRGMNHGYTF. The CDR3 DNA reads TGTGCCAGCAGCGTGGACAGGGGGATGAATCATGGCTACACCTTC. Based on the CDR3 plus reference TRBV7-2 and TRBJ1-2, the full variable domain is GAGVSQSPSNKVTEKGKDVELRCDPISGHTALYWYRQSLGQGLEFLIYFQGNSAPDKSGLPSDRFSAERTGGSVSTLTIQRTQQEDSAVYLCASSVDRGMNHGYTFGSGTRLTVV.

This clonotype was found many times. V and J are TRBV11-2 and TRBJ1-5; no clear D gene. The CDR3 runs to 16 residues. V lost 5 bases and J lost 7, with 21 bases in between. Germline V gene data show CDR1 as SGHAT and CDR2 as FQNNGV. CDR3 protein: CASSPQVRRAWQPQHF. CDR3 bases: TGTGCCAGCAGCCCGCAAGTTCGGAGGGCCTGGCAGCCCCAGCATTTT.

This clonotype has only one observation. Since a much larger clone is just one base distant, this may be a read error. The chain employs TRBV27 and TRBJ1-2, with D possibly matching TRBD1 (6 bases). The CDR3 is made up of 14 amino acids. Trimming took off 6 bases at V and 4 bases at J, with 15 bases between the two ends. Looked up from germline, CDR1 is MNHEY and CDR2 is SMNVEV (reference sequence). The CDR3 sequence: CASRQTGLSYGYTF. The CDR3 nucleotides are TGTGCCAGCAGGCAGACAGGACTATCCTATGGCTACACCTTC.

Comments on this clonotype: A clone one base away is much larger, so this may be a read error. The chain recombines TRBV20-1 with TRBJ2-1; D is perhaps TRBD2 (6 bases). Per the germline V gene, CDR1 is DFQATT and CDR2 is SNEGSKA (reference sequence). The CDR3 is 14 amino acids. CDR3 in amino acids: CNARGASENNEQFF. The DNA of the CDR3 is TGCAATGCTAGAGGGGCTAGCGAGAACAATGAGCAGTTCTTC.

The CDR3 DNA reads as TGTGCCAGCAGCATAGTGGATGAAGCTTTCTTT. This encodes CASSIVDEAFF. This rearrangement joins TRBV2 to TRBJ1-1; D remains ambiguous. The V gene lost 6 bases and the J gene lost 7 bases, with 9 bases spanning the gap. The length of the CDR3 is 11 residues. CDR1 is SNHLY, CDR2 FYNNEI, per germline.

The V call is TRBV19, the J call TRBJ2-2, with TRBD1 matching over 7 bases. CDR3 length: 16 amino acids. CDR1 LNHDA and CDR2 SQIVND come from the germline V gene (reference sequence). J gave up 0 bases and V 6 bases, and 7 bases lay outside the gene matches. CDR3 in DNA: TGTGCCAGTAGCTTTGGGACAGCGTCGAACACCGGGGAGCTGTTTTTT. This codes for CASSFGTASNTGELFF.

Concerning this clonotype itself: This may come from a read error, since a much larger clone is one base off. Likely a read error: the CDR3 ends without its conserved phenylalanine or tryptophan. The chain carries TRBV20-1 and TRBJ2-5, with unresolved D. The CDR3 runs 15 residues. V was cut by 3 bases and J by 2 bases, with 16 bases left in between. Germline lookup yields CDR1 DFQATT and CDR2 SNEGSKA (reference sequence). This CDR3 is CSASPLQSTQETQYL. Here the CDR3 DNA reads TGCAGTGCTAGCCCACTTCAATCAACACAAGAGACCCAGTACCTC.

This chain uses TRBV6-1 with TRBJ2-5; TRBD2 aligns across 10 bases. CDR1 MNHNS and CDR2 SASEGT come from the germline V gene. The CDR3 has 15 amino acids. J was trimmed by 11 bases and V by 6 bases; bases with no gene match: 15. The CDR3 reads CASSKAGGVYNEQYF. CDR3 sequence (DNA): TGTGCCAGCAGCAAAGCGGGGGGGGTGTACAATGAGCAGTACTTC.

The table lists this clonotype with many counts. The chain uses TRBV6-1 and TRBJ2-2; 12 bases align to TRBD2. In germline, CDR1 is MNHNS, CDR2 SASEGT. The junction had 8 bases not matched to a gene; V was cut back by 7 bases and J by 5 bases. The CDR3 has 16 amino acids. CDR3 loop: CASTTSGGERTGELFF. The CDR3 bases are TGTGCCAGCACGACTAGCGGGGGCGAGAGGACCGGGGAGCTGTTTTTT.

This clonotype came up many times. The V gene is TRBV7-2, the J gene TRBJ2-3; a possible D gene is TRBD2 (5 bases). V lost 5 bases and J 0 bases, leaving 12 bases between the germline ends. Germline-derived CDR1 and CDR2 are SGHTA and FQGNSA. This CDR3 contains 15 residues. CDR3 residues: CASSLLPGSTDTQYF. The CDR3 DNA is TGTGCCAGCAGCCTCCTTCCGGGAAGCACAGATACGCAGTATTTT.

At least ten counts were recorded for this clonotype. The chain has TRBV27 and TRBJ2-7; TRBD1 agrees at 9 bases. Looked up from germline, CDR1 is MNHEY and CDR2 is SMNVEV (reference sequence). V lost 6 bases to trimming and J lost 5 bases; unmatched junction nucleotides: 5. The CDR3 length is 13 residues. In DNA form, the CDR3 reads TGTGCCAGCAGGGGGACAGGGATCCACGAGCAGTACTTC. Its translation: CASRGTGIHEQYF.

This clonotype came up a few times. A much larger clone differs by one base, so this may be a read error. The chain couples TRBV14 to TRBJ2-5; 14 bases are shared with TRBD2. Germline V gives CDR1 SGHDN, CDR2 FVKESK. CDR3 size: 16 residues. In DNA form, the CDR3 reads TGTGCCAGCAGCCCCGGGACTAGCGGGAGTAGAGAGACCCAGCACTTC. Translating it yields CASSPGTSGSRETQHF.

In this sample, this clonotype turned up a few times. The rearrangement uses TRBV20-1 and TRBJ1-1; D not resolved. The CDR3 extends over 15 amino acids. V was trimmed by 1 base and J by 2 bases, leaving 14 bases between them. CDR1 and CDR2 from the germline V gene are DFQATT and SNEGSKA (reference sequence). The CDR3 sequence: CSARVVGYHNTEAFF. CDR3 DNA sequence: TGCAGTGCTAGAGTAGTCGGATACCATAACACTGAAGCTTTCTTT.

This clonotype was recorded a few times. The chain has TRBV15 and TRBJ2-7; possibly TRBD2 for D (5 bases). V was trimmed by 0 bases and J by 3 bases, leaving 9 bases between them. The CDR3 has 14 amino acids. Germline V gene lookup returns CDR1 LNHNV and CDR2 YYDKDF (reference sequence). CDR3 protein: CATSRDEGNYEQYF. CDR3 nucleotide sequence: TGTGCCACCAGCAGAGATGAGGGAAACTACGAGCAGTACTTC.

The table lists this clonotype with many counts. The chain uses TRBV9 and TRBJ2-1; weak D call: TRBD2 (6 bases). V lost 0 bases and J lost 7, with 14 bases in between. The length of the CDR3 is 15 residues. Germline V lookup: CDR1 SGDLS, CDR2 YYNGEE. CDR3 DNA sequence: TGTGCCAGCAGCGTAGTGGGGGGTCCTGGGAATGAGCAGTTCTTC. As protein: CASSVVGGPGNEQFF.

This clonotype was seen ten or more times. The genes are TRBV7-3 and TRBJ1-1; D possibly corresponds to TRBD1 (6 bases). The length of the CDR3 is 14 residues. Germline CDR1 reads SGHTA; CDR2 reads FQGTGA. Trimming removed 5 bases at V and 2 bases at J, with 12 bases between. The CDR3, as DNA: TGTGCCAGCAGCCGAGACAGGACAAACACTGAAGCTTTCTTT. Translating gives CASSRDRTNTEAFF.

As to this clonotype: Just one base apart from a much larger clone, this may be a read error. V is TRBV2 and J is TRBJ2-5, with TRBD2 identical over 10 bases. CDR1 is SNHLY and CDR2 is FYNNEI in the germline V gene. The CDR3 totals 14 residues. As DNA, the CDR3 is TGTGCCGGCAGTGAAGCGGGGGGGGCTGTGACCCAGTACTTC. It yields the protein CAGSEAGGAVTQYF. The full variable domain, with the rest looked up from reference TRBV2 and TRBJ2-5, is EPEVTQTPSHQVTQMGQEVILRCVPISNHLYFYWYRQILGQKVEFLVSFYNNEISEKSEIFDDQFSVERPDGSNFTLKIRSTKLEDSAMYFCAGSEAGGAVTQYFGPGTRLLVL.